The following is a TCR beta chain sequence with its context. Both 60 Vbeta primers and 13 Jbeta primers went into the PCR. Sequenced by immunoSEQ multiplex PCR; TCRdb stores in-frame clones only, minus some. The sample gives around 130,000 clones, about two thirds of which show up once; 6.6% is in the top ten. The data were taken from a study of cytomegalovirus exposure and HLA in healthy donors. The germline V gene encodes CDR1 LGHNA and CDR2 YNFKEQ. The CDR3 runs to 15 residues. Trimming cost V 0 bases and J 6 bases; bases outside gene matches: 5. All donors participated as healthy donors of bone marrow.

The sample was PBMCs. The TCR originated in a man in his forties in good health and CMV-seropositive. The V call is TRBV4-2, the J call TRBJ2-4; 7 nucleotides line up with TRBD1. The CDR3, as DNA: TGTGCCAGCAGCCAAGAAAGGGGGCGCGGAAACATTCAGTACTTC. Its translation: CASSQERGRGNIQYF.